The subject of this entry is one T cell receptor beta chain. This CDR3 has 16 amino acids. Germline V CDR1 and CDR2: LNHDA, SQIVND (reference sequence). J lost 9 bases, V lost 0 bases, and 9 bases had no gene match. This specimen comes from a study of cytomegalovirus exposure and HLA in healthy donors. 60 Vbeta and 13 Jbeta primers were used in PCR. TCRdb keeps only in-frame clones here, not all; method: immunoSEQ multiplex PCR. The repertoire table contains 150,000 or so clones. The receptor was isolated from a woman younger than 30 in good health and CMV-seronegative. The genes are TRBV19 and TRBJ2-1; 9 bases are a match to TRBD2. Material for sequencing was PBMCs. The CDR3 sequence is CASSIEGSGRDGEQFF. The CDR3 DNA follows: TGTGCCAGTAGTATAGAAGGTAGCGGGAGAGATGGTGAGCAGTTCTTC.